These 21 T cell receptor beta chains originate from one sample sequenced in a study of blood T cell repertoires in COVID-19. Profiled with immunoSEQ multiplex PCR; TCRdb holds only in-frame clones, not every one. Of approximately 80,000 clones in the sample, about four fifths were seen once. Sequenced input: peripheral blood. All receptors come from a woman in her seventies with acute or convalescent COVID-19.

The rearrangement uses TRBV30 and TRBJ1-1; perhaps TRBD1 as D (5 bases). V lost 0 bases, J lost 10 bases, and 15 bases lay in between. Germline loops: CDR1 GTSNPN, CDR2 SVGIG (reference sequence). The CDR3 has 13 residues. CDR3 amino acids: CAWSVQVGQGAFF. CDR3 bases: TGTGCCTGGAGTGTACAGGTAGGGCAGGGAGCTTTCTTT.

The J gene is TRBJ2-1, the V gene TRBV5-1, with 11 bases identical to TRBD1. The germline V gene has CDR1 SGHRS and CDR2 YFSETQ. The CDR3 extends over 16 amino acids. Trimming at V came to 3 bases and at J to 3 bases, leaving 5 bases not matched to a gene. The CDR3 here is CASSWTGQGDYNEQFF. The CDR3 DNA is TGCGCCAGCAGCTGGACGGGACAGGGGGACTACAATGAGCAGTTCTTC.

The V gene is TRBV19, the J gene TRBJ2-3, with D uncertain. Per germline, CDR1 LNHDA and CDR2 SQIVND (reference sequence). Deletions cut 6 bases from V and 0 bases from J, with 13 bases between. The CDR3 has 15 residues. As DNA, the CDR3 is TGTGCCAGTAGAGATTTCTCGAGGAGCACAGATACGCAGTATTTT. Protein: CASRDFSRSTDTQYF.

The CDR3 reads CASSNLAHSYNEQFF. DNA of the CDR3: TGTGCCAGCAGTAATCTAGCGCACTCCTACAATGAGCAGTTCTTC. The chain links TRBV2 to TRBJ2-1; perhaps TRBD2 as D (6 bases). Trimming took 5 bases from V and 0 from J, leaving 11 bases between them. CDR3 length: 15 amino acids. Germline V gives CDR1 SNHLY, CDR2 FYNNEI.

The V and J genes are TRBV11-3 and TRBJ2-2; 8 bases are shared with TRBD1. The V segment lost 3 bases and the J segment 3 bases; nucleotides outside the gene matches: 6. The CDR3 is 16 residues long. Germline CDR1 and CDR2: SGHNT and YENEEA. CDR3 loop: CASSFPTGEDTGELFF. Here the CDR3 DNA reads TGTGCCAGCAGCTTCCCGACAGGGGAGGACACCGGGGAGCTGTTTTTT.

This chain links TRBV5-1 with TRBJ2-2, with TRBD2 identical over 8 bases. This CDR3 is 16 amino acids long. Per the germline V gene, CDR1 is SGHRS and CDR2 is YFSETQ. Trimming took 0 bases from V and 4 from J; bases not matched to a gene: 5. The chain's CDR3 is CASSLESSGFTGELFF. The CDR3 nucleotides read TGCGCCAGCAGCTTGGAATCTAGCGGGTTCACCGGGGAGCTGTTTTTT.

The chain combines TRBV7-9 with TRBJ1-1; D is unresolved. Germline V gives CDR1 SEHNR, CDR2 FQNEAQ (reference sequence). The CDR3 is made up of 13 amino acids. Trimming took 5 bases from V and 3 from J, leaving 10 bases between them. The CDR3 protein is CASSPQRDTEAFF. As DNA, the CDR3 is TGTGCCAGCAGCCCCCAGAGGGACACTGAAGCTTTCTTT.

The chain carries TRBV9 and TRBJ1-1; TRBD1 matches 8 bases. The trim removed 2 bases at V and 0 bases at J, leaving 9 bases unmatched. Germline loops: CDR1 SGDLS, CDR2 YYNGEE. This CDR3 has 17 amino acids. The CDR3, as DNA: TGTGCCAGCAGCGTTCGGACAGGGAGGAACATGAACACTGAAGCTTTCTTT. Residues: CASSVRTGRNMNTEAFF.

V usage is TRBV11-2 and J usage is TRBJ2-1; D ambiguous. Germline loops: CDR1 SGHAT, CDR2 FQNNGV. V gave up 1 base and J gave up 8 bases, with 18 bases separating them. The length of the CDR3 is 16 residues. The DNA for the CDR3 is TGTGCCAGCAGCTTAGTCTTCGCAGGTACCAAGGATGAGCAGTTCTTC. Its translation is CASSLVFAGTKDEQFF.

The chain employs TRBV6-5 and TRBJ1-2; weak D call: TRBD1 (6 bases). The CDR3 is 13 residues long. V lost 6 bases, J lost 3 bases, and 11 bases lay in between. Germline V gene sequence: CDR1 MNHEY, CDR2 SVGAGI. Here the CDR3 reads CASRAGADYGYTF. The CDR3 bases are TGTGCCAGCAGGGCGGGGGCGGACTATGGCTACACCTTC.

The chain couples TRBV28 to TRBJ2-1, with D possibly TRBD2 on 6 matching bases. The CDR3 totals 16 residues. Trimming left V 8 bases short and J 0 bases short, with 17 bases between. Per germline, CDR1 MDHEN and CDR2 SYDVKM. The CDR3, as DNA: TGTGCCAGCTTTGGTAGCGGTGCTAGCTCCTACAATGAGCAGTTCTTC. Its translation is CASFGSGASSYNEQFF. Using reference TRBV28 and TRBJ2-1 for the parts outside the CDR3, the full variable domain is DVKVTQSSRYLVKRTGEKVFLECVQDMDHENMFWYRQDPGLGLRLIYFSYDVKMKEKGDIPEGYSVSREKKERFSLILESASTNQTSMYLCASFGSGASSYNEQFFGPGTRLTVL.

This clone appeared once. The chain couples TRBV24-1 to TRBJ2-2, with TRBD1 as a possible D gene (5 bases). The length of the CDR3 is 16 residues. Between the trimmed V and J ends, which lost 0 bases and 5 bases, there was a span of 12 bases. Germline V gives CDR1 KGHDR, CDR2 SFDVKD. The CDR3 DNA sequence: TGTGCCACCAGTGATTTGTGGGAAAGGGGTACCGGGGAGCTGTTTTTT. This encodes CATSDLWERGTGELFF.

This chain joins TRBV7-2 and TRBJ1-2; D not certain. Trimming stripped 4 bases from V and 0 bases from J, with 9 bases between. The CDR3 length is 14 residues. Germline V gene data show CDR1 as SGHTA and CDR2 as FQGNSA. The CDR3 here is CASSSAVANYGYTF. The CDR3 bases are TGTGCCAGCAGCTCAGCCGTAGCTAACTATGGCTACACCTTC.

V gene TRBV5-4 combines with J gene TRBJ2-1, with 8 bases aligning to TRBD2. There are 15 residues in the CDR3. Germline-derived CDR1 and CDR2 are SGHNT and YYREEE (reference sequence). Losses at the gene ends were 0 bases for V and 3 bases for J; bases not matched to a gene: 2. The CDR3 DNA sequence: TGTGCCAGCAGCTTGGGTCTAGCGGGCTACAATGAGCAGTTCTTC. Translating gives CASSLGLAGYNEQFF.

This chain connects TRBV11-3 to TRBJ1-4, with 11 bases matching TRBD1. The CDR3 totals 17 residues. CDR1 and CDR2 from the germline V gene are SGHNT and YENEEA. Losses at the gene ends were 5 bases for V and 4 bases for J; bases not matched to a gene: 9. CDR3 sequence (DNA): TGTGCCAGCAGCCGGGAGGACAGGGGGCCCGATAATGAAAAACTGTTTTTT. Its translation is CASSREDRGPDNEKLFF.

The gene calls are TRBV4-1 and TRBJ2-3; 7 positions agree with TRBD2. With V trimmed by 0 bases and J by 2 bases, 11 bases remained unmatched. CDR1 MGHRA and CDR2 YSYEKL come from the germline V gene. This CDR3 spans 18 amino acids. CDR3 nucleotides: TGCGCCAGCAGCCAAGAGGGTATAACGGGGGGATCCACAGATACGCAGTATTTT. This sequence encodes CASSQEGITGGSTDTQYF.

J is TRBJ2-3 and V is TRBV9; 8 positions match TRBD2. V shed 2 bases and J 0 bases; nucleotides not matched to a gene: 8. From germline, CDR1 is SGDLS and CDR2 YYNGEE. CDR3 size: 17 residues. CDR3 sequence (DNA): TGTGCCAGCAGCGTCTCGGGGGCTAGCGGGAGCACAGATACGCAGTATTTT. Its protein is CASSVSGASGSTDTQYF.

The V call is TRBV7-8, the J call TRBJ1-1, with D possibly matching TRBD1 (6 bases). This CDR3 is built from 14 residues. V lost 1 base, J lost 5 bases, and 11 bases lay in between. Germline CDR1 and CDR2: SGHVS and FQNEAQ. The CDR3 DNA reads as TGTGCCAGCAGCTTAGGACAGGTAGGGACTGAAGCTTTCTTT. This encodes CASSLGQVGTEAFF.

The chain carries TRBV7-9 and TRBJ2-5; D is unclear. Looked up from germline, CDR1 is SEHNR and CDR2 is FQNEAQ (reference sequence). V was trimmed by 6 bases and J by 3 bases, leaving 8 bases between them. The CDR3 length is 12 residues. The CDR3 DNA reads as TGTGCCAGCAGAAATAATAAAGAGACCCAGTACTTC. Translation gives CASRNNKETQYF.

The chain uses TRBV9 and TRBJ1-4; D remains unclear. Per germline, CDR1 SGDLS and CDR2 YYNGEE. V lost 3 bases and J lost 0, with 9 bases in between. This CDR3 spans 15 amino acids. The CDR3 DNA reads TGTGCCAGCAGCGCCTCTCCGGCAACTAATGAAAAACTGTTTTTT. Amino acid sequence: CASSASPATNEKLFF.

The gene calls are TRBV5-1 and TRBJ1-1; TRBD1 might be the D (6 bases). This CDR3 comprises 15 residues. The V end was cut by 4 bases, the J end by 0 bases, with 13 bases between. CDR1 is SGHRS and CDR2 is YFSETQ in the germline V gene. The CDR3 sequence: CASSTQGILNTEAFF. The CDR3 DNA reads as TGCGCCAGCAGCACCCAGGGGATTTTGAACACTGAAGCTTTCTTT.